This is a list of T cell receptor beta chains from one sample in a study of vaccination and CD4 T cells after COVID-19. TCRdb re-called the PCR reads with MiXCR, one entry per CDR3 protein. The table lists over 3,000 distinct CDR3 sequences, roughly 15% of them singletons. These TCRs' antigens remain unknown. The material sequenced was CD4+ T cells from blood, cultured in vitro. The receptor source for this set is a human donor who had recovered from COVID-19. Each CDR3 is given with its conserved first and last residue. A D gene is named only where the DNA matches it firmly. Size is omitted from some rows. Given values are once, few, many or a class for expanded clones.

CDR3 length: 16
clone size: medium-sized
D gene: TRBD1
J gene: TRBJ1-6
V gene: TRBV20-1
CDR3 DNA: TGCAGTGCAGCCCAGTTGACAGGGCCCAATAATTCACCCCTCCACTTT
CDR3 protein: CSAAQLTGPNNSPLHF

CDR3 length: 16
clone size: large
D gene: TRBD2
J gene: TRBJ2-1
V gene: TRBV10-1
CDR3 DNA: TGCGCCAGCAGTGCTGGACTAGCGGGGGGCGACAATGAGCAGTTCTTC
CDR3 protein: CASSAGLAGGDNEQFF

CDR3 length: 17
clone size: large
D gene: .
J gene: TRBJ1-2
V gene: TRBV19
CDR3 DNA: TGTGCCAGTAGTATGAGTACCCTCCAGGGGCGTTTTTATGGCTACACCTTC
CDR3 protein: CASSMSTLQGRFYGYTF

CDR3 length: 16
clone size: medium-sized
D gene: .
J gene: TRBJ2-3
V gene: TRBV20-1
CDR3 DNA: TGCAGTGCTAGATCCATGACTAGGTCCAGCACAGATACGCAGTATTTT
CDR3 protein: CSARSMTRSSTDTQYF

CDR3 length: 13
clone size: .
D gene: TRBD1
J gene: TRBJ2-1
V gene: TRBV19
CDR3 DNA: TGTGCCAGTAGGGACAGGTCTGGGAATGAGCAGTTCTTC
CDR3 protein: CASRDRSGNEQFF

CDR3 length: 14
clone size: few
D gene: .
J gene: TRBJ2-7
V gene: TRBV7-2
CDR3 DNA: TGTGCCAGCAGCCCGGGACCGGGGAACTACGAGCAGTACTTC
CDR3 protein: CASSPGPGNYEQYF

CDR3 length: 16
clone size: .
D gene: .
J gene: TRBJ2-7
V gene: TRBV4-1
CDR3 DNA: TGCGCCAGCAGCCAAGTGACGGGACGGAGAACCTACGAGCAGTACTTC
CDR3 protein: CASSQVTGRRTYEQYF

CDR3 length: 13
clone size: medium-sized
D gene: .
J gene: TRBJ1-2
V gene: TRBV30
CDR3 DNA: TGTGCCTGGAGTATGCGAGGGGCCTATGGCTACACCTTC
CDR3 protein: CAWSMRGAYGYTF

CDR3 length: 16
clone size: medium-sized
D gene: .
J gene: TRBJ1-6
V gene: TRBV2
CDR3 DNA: TGTGCCAGCAGTGAAATCCGGGGAGCCTATAATTCACCCCTCCACTTT
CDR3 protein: CASSEIRGAYNSPLHF

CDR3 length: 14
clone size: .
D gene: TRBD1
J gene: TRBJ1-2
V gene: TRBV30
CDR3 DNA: TGTGCCTGGAGTTCTGGACAGGGGGCGGCTGGCTACACCTTC
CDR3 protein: CAWSSGQGAAGYTF

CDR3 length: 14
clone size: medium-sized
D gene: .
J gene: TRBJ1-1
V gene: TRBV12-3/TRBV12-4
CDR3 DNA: TGTGCCAGCAGTGCACTACTCAGAGGCGCTGAAGCTTTCTTT
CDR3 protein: CASSALLRGAEAFF

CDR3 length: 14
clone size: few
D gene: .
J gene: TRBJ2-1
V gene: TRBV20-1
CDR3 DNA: TGCAGTGCTAACTCCCCCTATACCTACAATGAGCAGTTCTTC
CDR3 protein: CSANSPYTYNEQFF

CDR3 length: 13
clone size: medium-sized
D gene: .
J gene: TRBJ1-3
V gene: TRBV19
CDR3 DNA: TGTGCCCTCTTTTCGCCTGGACGAAACACCATATATTTT
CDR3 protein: CALFSPGRNTIYF

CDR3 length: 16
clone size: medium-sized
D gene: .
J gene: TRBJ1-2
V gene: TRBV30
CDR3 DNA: TGTGCCTGGAGTCCTCCGAAGCCAGCATTTAACTATGGCTACACCTTC
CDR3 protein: CAWSPPKPAFNYGYTF

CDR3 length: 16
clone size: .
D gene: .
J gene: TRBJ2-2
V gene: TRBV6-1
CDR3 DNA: TGTGCTCAGCAGCCAGGGGCGGGGGTTAACACCGGGGAGCTGTTTTTT
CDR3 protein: CAQQPGAGVNTGELFF

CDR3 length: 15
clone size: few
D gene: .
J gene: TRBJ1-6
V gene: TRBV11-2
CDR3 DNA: TGTGCCAGCAACCATCAGGGATCCTATAATTCACCCCTCCACTTT
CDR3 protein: CASNHQGSYNSPLHF

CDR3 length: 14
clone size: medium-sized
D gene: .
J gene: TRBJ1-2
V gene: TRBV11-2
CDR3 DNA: TGTGCCAGCAGCTTCCGGATCCAAGCTAGTGGCTACACCTTC
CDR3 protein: CASSFRIQASGYTF

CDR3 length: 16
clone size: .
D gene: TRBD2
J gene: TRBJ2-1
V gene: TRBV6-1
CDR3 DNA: TGTGCCAGCAGCTCCTCTAGCGGGGGACTCTACAATGAGCAGTTCTTC
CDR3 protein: CASSSSSGGLYNEQFF

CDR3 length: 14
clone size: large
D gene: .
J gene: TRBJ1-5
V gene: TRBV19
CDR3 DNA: TGTGCCAGTAGTACCCCGGCCTTTAATCAGCCCCAGCATTTT
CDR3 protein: CASSTPAFNQPQHF

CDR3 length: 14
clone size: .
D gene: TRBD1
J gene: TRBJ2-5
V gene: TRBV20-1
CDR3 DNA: TGCAGTGCTGGGGACAGGATTTGGCAAGAGACCCAGTACTTC
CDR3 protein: CSAGDRIWQETQYF

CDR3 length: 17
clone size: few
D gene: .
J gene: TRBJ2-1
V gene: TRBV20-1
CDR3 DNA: TGCAGTGCACCCGGTGGGGCAACGGGGAGCTCCTACAATGAGCAGTTCTTC
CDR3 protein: CSAPGGATGSSYNEQFF

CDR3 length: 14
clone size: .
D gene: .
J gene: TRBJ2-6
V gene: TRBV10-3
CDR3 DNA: TGTGCCATCAGGAGTCTCTCTGGGGCCAACGTCCTGACTTTC
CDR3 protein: CAIRSLSGANVLTF

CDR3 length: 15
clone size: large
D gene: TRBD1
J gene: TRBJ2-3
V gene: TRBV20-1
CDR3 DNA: TGCAGTGCTTTTACAGGGGGCGGTGTTACAGATACGCAGTATTTT
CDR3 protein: CSAFTGGGVTDTQYF

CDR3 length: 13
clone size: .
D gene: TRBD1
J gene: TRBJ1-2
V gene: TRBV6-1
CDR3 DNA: TGTGTCAGCCAGGACAGGGGGCTAAATGGCTACACCTTC
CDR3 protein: CVSQDRGLNGYTF

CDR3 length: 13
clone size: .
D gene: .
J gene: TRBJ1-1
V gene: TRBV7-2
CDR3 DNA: TGTGCCAGCAGCCCCCCGGGGTTTACTGAAGCTTTCTTT
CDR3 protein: CASSPPGFTEAFF

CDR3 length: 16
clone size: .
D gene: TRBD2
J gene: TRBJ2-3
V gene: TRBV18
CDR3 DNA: TGTGCCAGCTCAACCGGGCTAGCGGGGATCACAGATACGCAGTATTTT
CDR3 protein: CASSTGLAGITDTQYF

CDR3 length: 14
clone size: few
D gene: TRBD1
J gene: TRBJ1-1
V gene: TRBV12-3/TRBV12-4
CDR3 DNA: TGTGCCAGCAGTCACCTTCTACAGGGGCTAAAAGCTTTCTTT
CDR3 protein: CASSHLLQGLKAFF

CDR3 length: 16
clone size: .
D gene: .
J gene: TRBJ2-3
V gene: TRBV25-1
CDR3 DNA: TGTGCCAGCAGTGTGGGGCGGGGAGGTGTGACAGATACGCAGTATTTT
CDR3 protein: CASSVGRGGVTDTQYF

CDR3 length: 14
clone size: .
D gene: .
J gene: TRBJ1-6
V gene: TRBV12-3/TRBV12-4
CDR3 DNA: TGTGCCAGCAGCATACAGCTAGTAAATTCACCCCTCCACTTT
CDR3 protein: CASSIQLVNSPLHF

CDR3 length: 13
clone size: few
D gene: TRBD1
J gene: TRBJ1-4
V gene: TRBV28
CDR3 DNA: TGTGCCAGCAGGGGGACAGGGGGGGAAAAACTGTTTTTT
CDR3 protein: CASRGTGGEKLFF

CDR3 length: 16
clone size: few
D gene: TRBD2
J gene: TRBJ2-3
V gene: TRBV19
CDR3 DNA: TGTGCCAGTAGTATTCGAGCGGGGGGCCGGGGAGATACGCAGTATTTT
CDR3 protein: CASSIRAGGRGDTQYF

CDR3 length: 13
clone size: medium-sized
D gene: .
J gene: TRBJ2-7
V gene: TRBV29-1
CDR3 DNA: TGCAGCGTTGCGGGGGCAATCTCCTACGAGCAGTACTTC
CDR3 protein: CSVAGAISYEQYF

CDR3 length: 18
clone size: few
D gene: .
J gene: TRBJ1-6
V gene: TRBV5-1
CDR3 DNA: TGCGCCAGCAGCTTGGGCTCCCGGGGGAGGCCCTATAATTCACCCCTCCACTTT
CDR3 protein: CASSLGSRGRPYNSPLHF

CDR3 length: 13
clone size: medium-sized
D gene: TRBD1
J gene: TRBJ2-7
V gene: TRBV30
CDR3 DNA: TGTGCCTGGAGTGGGGACAGACCCTACGAGCAGTACTTC
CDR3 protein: CAWSGDRPYEQYF

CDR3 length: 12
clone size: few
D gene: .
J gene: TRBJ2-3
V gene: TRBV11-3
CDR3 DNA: TGTGCCAGCAGCGCGGATACGGATACGCAGTATTTT
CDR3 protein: CASSADTDTQYF

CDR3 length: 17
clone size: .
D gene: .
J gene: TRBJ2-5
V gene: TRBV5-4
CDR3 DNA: TGTGCCAGCAGCTCAGGGACGGCCGGCGTAAAGGGGGAGACCCAGTACTTC
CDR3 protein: CASSSGTAGVKGETQYF

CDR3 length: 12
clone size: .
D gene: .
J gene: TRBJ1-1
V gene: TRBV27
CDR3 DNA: TGTGCCAGCAGTTTTAAGGGCCAGGAAGCTTTCTTT
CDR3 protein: CASSFKGQEAFF

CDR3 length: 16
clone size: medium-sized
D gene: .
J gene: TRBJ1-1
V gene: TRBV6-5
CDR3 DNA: TGTGCCAGCAGTTACGAGGCAGGCGCACTGAACACTGAAGCTTTCTTT
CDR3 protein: CASSYEAGALNTEAFF

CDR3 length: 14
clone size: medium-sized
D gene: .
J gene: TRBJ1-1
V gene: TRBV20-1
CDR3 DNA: TGCAGTGCTAGAAAGGGGACACTGAACACTGAAGCTTTCTTT
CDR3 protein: CSARKGTLNTEAFF

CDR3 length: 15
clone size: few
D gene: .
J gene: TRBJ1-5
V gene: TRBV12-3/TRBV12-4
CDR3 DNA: TGTGCCAGCAGTTTAGTCGGGTCACCCCCTCAGCCCCAGCATTTT
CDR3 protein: CASSLVGSPPQPQHF

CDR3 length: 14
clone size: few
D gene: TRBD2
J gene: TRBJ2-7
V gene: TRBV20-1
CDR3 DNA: TGCAGTGCTCCTAGACTAGCGGGGAAATACGAGCAGTACTTC
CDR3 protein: CSAPRLAGKYEQYF

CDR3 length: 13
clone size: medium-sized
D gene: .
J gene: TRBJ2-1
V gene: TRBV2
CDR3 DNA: TGTGCCAGCAGGGCGAGGTCCTACAATGAGCAGTTCTTC
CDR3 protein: CASRARSYNEQFF

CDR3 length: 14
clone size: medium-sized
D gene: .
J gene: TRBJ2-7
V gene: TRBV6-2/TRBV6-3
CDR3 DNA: TGTGCCAGCAGTGCGGGACAGATTTTACAGGTGCAGTACTTC
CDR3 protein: CASSAGQILQVQYF

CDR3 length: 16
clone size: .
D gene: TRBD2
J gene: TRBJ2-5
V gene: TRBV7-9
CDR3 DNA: TGTGCCAGCAGTCCCCTAGCGGGGGGCCCCCAAGAGACCCAGTACTTC
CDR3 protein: CASSPLAGGPQETQYF

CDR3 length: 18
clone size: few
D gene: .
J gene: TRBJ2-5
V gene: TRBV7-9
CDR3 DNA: TGTGCCAGCAGCTTAACCATATTTCCAGGGGGGCGGAGGGAGACCCAGTACTTC
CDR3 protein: CASSLTIFPGGRRETQYF

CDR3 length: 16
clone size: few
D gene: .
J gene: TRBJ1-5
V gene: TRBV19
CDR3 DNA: TGTGCCAGTAACCCCCGCCTGACAGGTACTAATCAGCCCCAGCATTTT
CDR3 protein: CASNPRLTGTNQPQHF

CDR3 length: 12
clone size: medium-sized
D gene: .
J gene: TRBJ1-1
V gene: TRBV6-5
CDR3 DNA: TGTGCCAGCAGTTACGGGAGCACTGAAGCTTTCTTT
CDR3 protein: CASSYGSTEAFF

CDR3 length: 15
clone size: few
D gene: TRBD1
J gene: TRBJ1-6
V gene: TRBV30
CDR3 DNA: TGTGCCTGGCAGGGCAGGGGGAGTTCGTATAGGCCCCTCCACTTT
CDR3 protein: CAWQGRGSSYRPLHF

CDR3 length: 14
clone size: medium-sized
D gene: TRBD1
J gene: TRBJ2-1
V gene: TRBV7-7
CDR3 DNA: TGTGCTAGCAGCCAAGGGACAGGGTTGGATGAGCAGTTCTTC
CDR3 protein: CASSQGTGLDEQFF

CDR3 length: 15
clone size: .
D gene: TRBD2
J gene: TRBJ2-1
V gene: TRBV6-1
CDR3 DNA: TGTGCCAGCACCGAACAGCGGGGGGGCCCCAATGAGGAGTTCTTC
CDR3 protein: CASTEQRGGPNEEFF

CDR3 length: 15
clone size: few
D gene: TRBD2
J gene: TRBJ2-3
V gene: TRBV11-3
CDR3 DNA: TGTGCCAGCAGCCTCAGCGGGGGGGCCCTAGATACGCAGTATTTT
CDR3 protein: CASSLSGGALDTQYF